A single sample gave rise to the 16 T cell receptor beta chains below, sequenced in a study of siplizumab effects on memory and regulatory T cells. The table came from immunoSEQ multiplex PCR; TCRdb's copy has only in-frame clones and leaves some out. The sample lists approximately 100,000 clones; just over 90% were seen once. The sequenced sample consisted of non-Treg CD4+ T cells sorted from blood. These receptors originate from a human donor in good health.

The V gene is TRBV19, the J gene TRBJ1-2; the D gene is possibly TRBD1 (5 bases). Looked up from germline, CDR1 is LNHDA and CDR2 is SQIVND (reference sequence). The germline V and J ends were trimmed by 5 bases and 4 bases, with 11 bases remaining between them. This CDR3 is 13 amino acids long. The CDR3 protein is CASSLQASYGYTF. DNA for the CDR3: TGTGCCAGTAGTCTACAGGCTTCCTATGGCTACACCTTC. The full variable domain, rest sourced from reference TRBV19 and TRBJ1-2, is DGGITQSPKYLFRKEGQNVTLSCEQNLNHDAMYWYRQDPGQGLRLIYYSQIVNDFQKGDIAEGYSVSREKKESFPLTVTSAQKNPTAFYLCASSLQASYGYTFGSGTRLTVV.

The chain uses TRBV4-1 and TRBJ2-6; possible D gene TRBD2, 5 bases. V was pared by 4 bases and J by 4 bases, with 11 bases between. Germline assignment: CDR1 MGHRA and CDR2 YSYEKL. The CDR3 loop spans 15 amino acids. CDR3 protein: CASSLTGSGANVLTF. CDR3 DNA sequence: TGCGCCAGCAGCCTGACGGGGTCAGGGGCCAACGTCCTGACTTTC.

This clone appeared once. The chain joins TRBV7-2 to TRBJ2-7, with TRBD2 matching 9 bases. The germline V gene encodes CDR1 SGHTA and CDR2 FQGNSA. J lost 0 bases, V lost 3 bases, and 3 bases had no gene match. The CDR3 loop spans 15 amino acids. CDR3 nucleotides: TGTGCCAGCAGCTTTGGACTAGCGTTCTCCTACGAGCAGTACTTC. Amino acid sequence: CASSFGLAFSYEQYF. Based on the CDR3 plus reference TRBV7-2 and TRBJ2-7, the full variable domain is GAGVSQSPSNKVTEKGKDVELRCDPISGHTALYWYRQSLGQGLEFLIYFQGNSAPDKSGLPSDRFSAERTGGSVSTLTIQRTQQEDSAVYLCASSFGLAFSYEQYFGPGTRLTVT.

The chain uses TRBV5-1 and TRBJ1-4; D gene uncertain. CDR3 size: 14 residues. The germline gives CDR1 SGHRS, CDR2 YFSETQ. The ends were cut back, 1 base at V and 5 bases at J, with 9 bases in the middle. CDR3 protein: CASSLYAGNEKLFF. In DNA form, the CDR3 reads TGCGCCAGCAGCTTGTACGCAGGAAATGAAAAACTGTTTTTT.

CDR3 amino acids: CASSLAGGDYGYTF. The CDR3 DNA reads as TGCGCCAGCAGCTTGGCCGGGGGCGACTATGGCTACACCTTC. The chain joins TRBV5-1 to TRBJ1-2, with a weak D call TRBD1 (6 bases). The V end was cut by 0 bases, the J end by 3 bases, with 9 bases between. Germline V CDR1 and CDR2: SGHRS, YFSETQ. The CDR3 consists of 14 residues.

The V call is TRBV7-2, the J call TRBJ2-2; 7 bases agree with TRBD2. The CDR3 consists of 15 residues. With V trimmed by 2 bases and J by 4 bases, 4 bases remained unmatched. In germline, CDR1 is SGHTA, CDR2 FQGNSA. CDR3 protein: CASSLNQRGTGELFF. The CDR3 nucleotides are TGTGCCAGCAGCTTAAACCAGCGGGGCACCGGGGAGCTGTTTTTT.

V gene TRBV6-1 combines with J gene TRBJ2-1, with 11 nucleotides matching TRBD2. V dropped 2 bases and J dropped 1; count of bases not matched to a gene: 4. The CDR3 spans 17 residues. CDR1 is MNHNS, CDR2 SASEGT, per germline. The CDR3 DNA reads TGTGCCAGCAGTGAAATCCGACTAGCGGGGTCCTACAATGAGCAGTTCTTC. Translation: CASSEIRLAGSYNEQFF.

The chain has TRBV7-3 and TRBJ1-2; D unresolved. Germline CDR1 SGHTA, CDR2 FQGTGA. This CDR3 has 13 residues. The V and J ends lost 4 bases and 8 bases respectively, with 14 bases between them. In nucleotides, the CDR3 is TGTGCCAGCAGCTCCTACTCCAACGGGGGCTACACCTTC. The encoded protein is CASSSYSNGGYTF.

The chain combines TRBV2 with TRBJ1-2; D is perhaps TRBD1 (6 bases). The germline V and J ends were trimmed by 1 base and 5 bases, with 17 bases remaining between them. This CDR3 contains 16 residues. Germline lookup yields CDR1 SNHLY and CDR2 FYNNEI. CDR3 sequence reads: CASSEEGGAVQYGYTF. CDR3 in DNA: TGTGCCAGCAGTGAAGAAGGGGGGGCGGTGCAATATGGCTACACCTTC.

In its sample, this clone was seen once. The rearrangement joins TRBV5-1 to TRBJ2-7; 8 nucleotides align to TRBD1. With V trimmed by 5 bases and J by 0 bases, 7 bases remained unmatched. The CDR3 runs 15 residues. Germline lookup yields CDR1 SGHRS and CDR2 YFSETQ. The DNA for the CDR3 is TGCGCCAGCAGGGCGGGGACAGGTCGCTCCTACGAGCAGTACTTC. Residues: CASRAGTGRSYEQYF.

This chain connects TRBV7-3 to TRBJ1-1; D unresolved. Between the trimmed V and J ends, which lost 0 bases and 6 bases, there was a span of 14 bases. This CDR3 is built from 15 residues. Germline V gene sequence: CDR1 SGHTA, CDR2 FQGTGA. The CDR3 spells CASSLTGVGFAEAFF. CDR3 coding DNA: TGTGCCAGCAGCTTAACGGGAGTTGGGTTTGCTGAAGCTTTCTTT. Variable domain in full (rest from reference TRBV7-3 and TRBJ1-1): GAGVSQTPSNKVTEKGKYVELRCDPISGHTALYWYRQSLGQGPEFLIYFQGTGAADDSGLPNDRFFAVRPEGSVSTLKIQRTERGDSAVYLCASSLTGVGFAEAFFGQGTRLTVV.

V is TRBV6-5 and J is TRBJ1-2, with D unresolved. Germline V gives CDR1 MNHEY, CDR2 SVGAGI. The length of the CDR3 is 14 residues. V was clipped by 5 bases and J by 4 bases, with 14 bases between them. CDR3 loop: CASSPRAVAYGYTF. The DNA of the CDR3 is TGTGCCAGCAGTCCTAGGGCAGTGGCCTATGGCTACACCTTC.

Comments on this clone: The same CDR3 is also encoded by other DNA sequences in this sample. The chain is built from TRBV12-5 and TRBJ1-5; D call uncertain. The CDR3 extends over 11 amino acids. V lost 3 bases to trimming and J lost 5 bases, with 2 bases between them. Germline V gives CDR1 LGHNT, CDR2 FRNRAP. CDR3 sequence (DNA): TGTGCTAGTGGTTTAGATCAGCCCCAGCATTTT. It specifies CASGLDQPQHF.

The chain joins TRBV9 to TRBJ1-2; D might be TRBD1 (6 bases). Looked up from germline, CDR1 is SGDLS and CDR2 is YYNGEE. CDR3 length equals 13 residues. The ends were cut back, 4 bases at V and 6 bases at J, with 13 bases in the middle. The CDR3 bases are TGTGCCAGCAGCTCCAGGGACACCCATGGCTACACCTTC. Translation: CASSSRDTHGYTF.

The V call is TRBV28, the J call TRBJ2-7, with TRBD2 identical over 9 bases. The CDR3 has 13 amino acids. V trimming: 8 bases; J trimming: 4 bases; junction bases outside the gene matches: 6. The germline V gene encodes CDR1 MDHEN and CDR2 SYDVKM. CDR3 DNA sequence: TGTGCCAGCCTTAGCGGGGGTGAATACGAGCAGTACTTC. Encoded protein: CASLSGGEYEQYF. Complete variable domain (other parts from reference TRBV28 and TRBJ2-7): DVKVTQSSRYLVKRTGEKVFLECVQDMDHENMFWYRQDPGLGLRLIYFSYDVKMKEKGDIPEGYSVSREKKERFSLILESASTNQTSMYLCASLSGGEYEQYFGPGTRLTVT.

The chain joins TRBV7-9 to TRBJ2-3; 9 bases line up with TRBD1. In germline, CDR1 is SEHNR, CDR2 FQNEAQ (reference sequence). J lost 2 bases, V lost 5 bases, and 5 bases had no gene match. The CDR3 is made up of 15 amino acids. The CDR3 nucleotides are TGTGCCAGCAGCCTCGGGACAGGGACCACAGATACGCAGTATTTT. Protein sequence: CASSLGTGTTDTQYF.